This T cell receptor beta chain was documented in a study of cytomegalovirus exposure and HLA in healthy donors (dated by TCRdb to about 2017). Notes on the research overall: An earlier analysis of approximately 590 of the donors reported about 290 Gb of sequence data and some 100 million unique TCR beta sequences from around 200 million T cells. Around 330 gigabases of sequencing data and approximately 91 million unique TCR sequences made up an early release that covered some 640 HLA-typed donors. Among the roughly 390 genotyped donors, roughly 80% belonged to the genetic ancestry cluster associated with self-reported Caucasian donors. The study aimed to test whether cataloging public T cell receptors could reveal signatures of past pathogen exposure. Using immunosequencing, the study profiled T cell repertoires from 500 to 800 subjects and related those repertoires to cytomegalovirus serostatus. Along with the roughly 670-subject first cohort, a separate validation cohort of some 130 different subjects was used. To predict cytomegalovirus infection status, the study combined high-throughput TCR immunosequencing, statistical association of individual TCRs with disease status, and machine learning. In a later analysis, previously published TCR beta repertoires from 600 to 850 donors were re-analyzed and high-resolution HLA genotyping was added so that TCR occurrence patterns could be studied. In the later analysis, no new phenotypic data were used to find candidate immune exposures; instead, reliance was placed on TCR beta sequences and their occurrence across donors. An earlier analysis of several hundred of the donors applied high-throughput TCR beta sequencing to assess whether each TCR beta V gene segment acted as functional or pseudogenic. Alongside the repertoire data, information on donor age, sex, ethnicity and CMV serostatus was compiled. In a later genetic analysis, genome-wide SNP genotypes for about three fifths of the roughly 670 donors were used, and that subset was treated as a discovery cohort. All discovery cohort repertoires had been generated using a single sequencing platform. Class I and class II HLA loci were covered by the typing at four-digit resolution. The number of donors typed differed by locus, with roughly 620-640 for A, B, C, DRB1 and DQB1, over 500 for DQA1, under 610 for DPA1, and around 460 for DPB1. Roughly 5 DR-DQ haplotypes were handled as single units for association and clustering, since linkage in the cohort was strong. Among several hundred genotyped donors of the cohort, an average of about 220,000 unique TCR beta nucleotide sequences was sequenced per donor, of which about 18% were non-productive. Study-wide findings and limitations: In a later analysis, HLA-associated TCR beta chains showed more clonal expansion and lower generation probabilities than non-associated chains that were equally common. A total of fewer than 200 TCR beta chains were listed by the study as associated with cytomegalovirus. The authors suggested that the approach could potentially be generalized to other disease states and immunological phenotypes. Because HLA typing was unavailable for some donors at each locus, only the typed subset was used in association tests. Presence/absence analyses assumed roughly uniform sequencing depth across donors, an assumption that may not hold. Some IMGT-functional V segments, including TRBV6-2 and TRBV6-3, could not be distinguished by the 87-base-pair reads and were therefore excluded. Correlated functional status among segregating V segments might reflect linkage disequilibrium, but an unknown experimental factor could not be ruled out. Because counts were too low, approximately 18 rarely observed V segments, including chromosome 9 orphons, were excluded from the earlier analysis of several hundred of the donors. In this cohort, only TCR beta chains were sequenced, and detectable features were limited by the absence of alpha or paired-chain data. According to a later genetic analysis, donors in an Asian-associated ancestry cluster had fewer N-insertions in productive TCRs than the roughly 670-donor mean. Most TCR sequences were seen in very few donors, while some public TCRs were found in many individuals. A later analysis found that TCR association rates varied across HLA loci, with DRB1 alleles showing the most associated TCRs and HLA-C alleles the fewest. At a false discovery rate of 0.05, a later analysis linked approximately 18,000 TCR beta sequences to specific HLA alleles. Broadly in line with IMGT annotations, most TCR beta V segments showed up in productive rearrangements about 87% or about 30% of the time in an earlier analysis of several hundred of the donors. The only immune exposure information available for the cohort was CMV serostatus. When HLA alleles, especially DR and DQ, strongly co-occurred, TCR associations were difficult to assign to individual alleles. A later genetic analysis associated a missense DCLRE1C variant with V-gene and J-gene trimming of TCR beta chains, and an independent cohort replicated the association. A further reported finding was that TCR beta sequences accurately predicted the HLA-A and HLA-B alleles for most subjects in the first cohort. The classifier was reported to diagnose cytomegalovirus status with high specificity and sensitivity in both the original cohort and the validation cohort. Three of the identified cytomegalovirus-associated TCR beta chains were confirmed in vitro to be specific for cytomegalovirus antigens. A later analysis reported that several top co-occurrence clusters appeared linked to parvovirus B19, influenza, CMV and Epstein-Barr virus. A later analysis found that most CMV-associated TCR beta chains appeared HLA-restricted, with HLA associations seemingly driven largely by CMV exposure. A group of highly shared sequence variants was considered likely to be a technical artifact of the sequencing pipeline.

Receptor amplification or capture employed the immunoSEQ multiplex PCR assay. For the multiplex PCR, a mixture combining 60 forward primers for TCR Vbeta segments and 13 reverse primers for TCR Jbeta segments was used. A multiplex PCR assay on genomic DNA amplified the CDR3 region of rearranged TCR beta genes. The Illumina HiSeq System was used to sequence the amplified TCR beta libraries as 87-base-pair reads. As for the authors' bioinformatics: Across the 640 or so repertoires, a later analysis counted approximately 75 million unique TCR beta chains, 9.5 million to 13 million of which were shared by at least two donors. To remove PCR and sequencing errors, raw reads were error-corrected and collapsed into unique sequences using a nearest-neighbor algorithm that merged closely related sequences. CDR3 sequences were aligned to IMGT reference sequences to assign V, D and J gene segments. For a sequence to be retained, a match of at least six nucleotides was required to both a V gene segment and a J gene segment. A rearrangement was called productive if the CDR3 had no stop codons and remained in frame with V and J, and every other rearrangement was called non-productive. CDR3 was defined by IMGT convention, running from the second conserved V-encoded cysteine to the conserved J-encoded phenylalanine. The earlier analysis of some 540 of the donors excluded any sequence lacking an unambiguous match to a single V gene segment. In an earlier analysis of approximately 610 of the donors, V segments were called functional above 56.7% productive rearrangements and were called segregating when the between-donor standard deviation exceeded 5%. A statistical classification framework was built to diagnose cytomegalovirus status from the catalog of TCR beta chain sequences. In a later analysis, V and J genes were assigned by comparing TCR nucleotide sequences against IMGT/GENE-DB human TR gene sequences. The TCRdist pipeline was used in a later analysis to assign CDR3 sequences and most-parsimonious VDJ recombination scenarios. In a later analysis, every TCR beta chain was defined by the combination of its CDR3 amino acid sequence and its V-gene family, and reads without a unique V-gene family were dropped. In a later analysis, several hundred highly shared, low-generation-probability nucleotide sequences were removed to address suspected cross-contamination and a sequencing artifact. A later analysis calculated a clonal expansion index for each public chain from normalized within-repertoire ranks of inferred template counts. A later analysis computed generation probabilities with a VDJ recombination model fitted to out-of-frame rearrangements, and checked the results against IGoR. In a later analysis, hypergeometric tests were used to score TCR-TCR, TCR-HLA and TCR-CMV co-occurrence, with a repertoire-size bias correction applied to TCR pairs. A later analysis estimated false discovery rates by permuting HLA or CMV assignments 20 times. A later analysis grouped co-occurring TCRs with DBSCAN, adding TCRdist sequence similarity when clustering within HLA-allele-positive subsets. Repertoires with fewer than 30,000 or more than 120,000 public chains were left out of co-occurrence clustering, as were about 5 repertoires with anomalous nucleotide sharing. TCRdb took this table from immuneACCESS and kept in-frame rearrangements with V and J called. Such tables lack part of the clones; where checked against another copy, unresolved V genes explain under half of the gap, and the rest is unexplained. The DNA gave D and trimming, while V, J and clone size come from that table. The sample data list more than 35,000 clones, and 60% to 70% of these were observed just once. Jointly, the top ten make up 3% to 5% of the sample.

This clone appeared a few times. There is no known antigen for this receptor. No clone much larger than this one lies a single base away; base qualities are absent. The cohort comprised around 700 healthy bone marrow donors. At the time of sampling, all cohort members were nominally healthy, though unrecorded immune exposures were likely present. The donor tested CMV seronegative and was one of the 352 seronegative cohort members. A peripheral blood sample was provided by each donor, and peripheral blood mononuclear cells were used for TCR beta sequencing. The Qiagen DNeasy Blood Extraction Kit was used to extract genomic DNA from the blood cell samples. V is reduced by 0 bases and J by 14 bases, leaving a spacing of 14 bases between them. Including the terminal cysteine and phenylalanine, the CDR3 comprises 13 residues. The DNA shown is the 39-base CDR3, in frame from base 1. Taken from the germline V gene (reference sequence), the CDR1 and CDR2 loops are LNHNV and YYDKDF.

Sequenced material: PBMCs. This clonotype originated in a man aged 40-49 years in good health and CMV-seronegative. The rearranged segments are TRBV15 and TRBJ2-1, with an unclear D gene assignment. CDR3 sequence: CATSRDQDRAEFF. The sequenced DNA is TGTGCCACCAGCAGAGATCAGGATAGAGCCGAGTTCTTC.